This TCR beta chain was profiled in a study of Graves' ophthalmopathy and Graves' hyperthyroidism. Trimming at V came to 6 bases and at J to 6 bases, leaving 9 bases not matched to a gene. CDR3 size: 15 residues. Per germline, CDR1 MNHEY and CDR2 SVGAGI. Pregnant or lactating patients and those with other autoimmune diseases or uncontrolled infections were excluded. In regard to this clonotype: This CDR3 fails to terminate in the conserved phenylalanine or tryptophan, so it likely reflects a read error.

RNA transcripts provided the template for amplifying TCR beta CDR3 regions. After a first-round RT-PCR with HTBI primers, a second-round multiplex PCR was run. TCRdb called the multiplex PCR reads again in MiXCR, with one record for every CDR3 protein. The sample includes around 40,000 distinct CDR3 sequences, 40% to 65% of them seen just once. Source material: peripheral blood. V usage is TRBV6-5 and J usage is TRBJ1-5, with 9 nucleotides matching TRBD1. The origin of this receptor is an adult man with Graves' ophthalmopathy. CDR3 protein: CASSGPGQGRQPQHV. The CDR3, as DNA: TGTGCCAGCAGCGGACCGGGACAGGGACGTCAGCCCCAGCATGTT.